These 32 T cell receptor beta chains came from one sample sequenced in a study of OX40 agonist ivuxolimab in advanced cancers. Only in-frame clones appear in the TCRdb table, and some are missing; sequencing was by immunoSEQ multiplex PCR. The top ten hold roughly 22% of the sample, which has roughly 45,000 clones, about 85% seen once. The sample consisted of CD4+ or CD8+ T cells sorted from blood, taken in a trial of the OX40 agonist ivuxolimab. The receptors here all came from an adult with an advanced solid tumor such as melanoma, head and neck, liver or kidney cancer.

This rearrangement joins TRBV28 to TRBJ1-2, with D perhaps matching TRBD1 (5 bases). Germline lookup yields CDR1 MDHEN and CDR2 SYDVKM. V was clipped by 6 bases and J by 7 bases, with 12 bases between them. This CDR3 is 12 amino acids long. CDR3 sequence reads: CASRGDVGGYTF. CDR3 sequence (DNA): TGTGCCAGCAGAGGGGACGTAGGTGGCTACACCTTC.

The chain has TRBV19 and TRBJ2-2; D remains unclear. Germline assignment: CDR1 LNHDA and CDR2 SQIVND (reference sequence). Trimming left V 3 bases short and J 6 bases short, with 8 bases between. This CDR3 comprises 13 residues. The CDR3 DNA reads TGTGCCAGTAGTATTATGGGGTCCGGGGAGCTGTTTTTT. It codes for CASSIMGSGELFF.

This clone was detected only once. The CDR3 here is CASSLLPQGRAKNIQYF. The CDR3 region has the DNA TGTGCCAGCAGTTTATTACCCCAGGGGCGGGCCAAAAACATTCAGTACTTC. The J gene is TRBJ2-4, the V gene TRBV28, with D tentatively TRBD1 (6 bases). The CDR3 has 17 residues. Deletions cut 1 base from V and 1 base from J, with 14 bases between. Germline assignment: CDR1 MDHEN and CDR2 SYDVKM. The whole variable domain, filled in from reference TRBV28 and TRBJ2-4, reads DVKVTQSSRYLVKRTGEKVFLECVQDMDHENMFWYRQDPGLGLRLIYFSYDVKMKEKGDIPEGYSVSREKKERFSLILESASTNQTSMYLCASSLLPQGRAKNIQYFGAGTRLSVL.

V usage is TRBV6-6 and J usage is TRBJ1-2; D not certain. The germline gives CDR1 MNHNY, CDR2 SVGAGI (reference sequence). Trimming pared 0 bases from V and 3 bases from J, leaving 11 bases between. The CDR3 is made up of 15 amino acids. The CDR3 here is CASSYSGGEHYGYTF. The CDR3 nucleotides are TGTGCCAGCAGTTACTCCGGCGGGGAACACTATGGCTACACCTTC.

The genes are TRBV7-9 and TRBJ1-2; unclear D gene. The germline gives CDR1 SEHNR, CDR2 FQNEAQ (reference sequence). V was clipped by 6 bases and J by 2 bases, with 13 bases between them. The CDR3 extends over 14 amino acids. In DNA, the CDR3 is TGTGCCAGCAGTTACAGCCCGTTAAACTATGGCTACACCTTC. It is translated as CASSYSPLNYGYTF.

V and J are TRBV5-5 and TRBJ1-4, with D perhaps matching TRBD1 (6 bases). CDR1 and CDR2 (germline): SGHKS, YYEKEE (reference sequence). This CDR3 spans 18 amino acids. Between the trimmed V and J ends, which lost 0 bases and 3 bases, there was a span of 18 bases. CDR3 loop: CASSLEEQQGFPNEKLFF. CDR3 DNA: TGTGCCAGCAGCTTGGAAGAGCAACAGGGTTTCCCTAATGAAAAACTGTTTTTT.

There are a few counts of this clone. The CDR3 loop reads CASSIGDRGFAYEQYF. CDR3 nucleotides: TGTGCCAGTAGTATCGGGGACAGGGGGTTTGCGTACGAGCAGTACTTC. The V and J genes are TRBV19 and TRBJ2-7; 11 nucleotides match TRBD1. Germline-derived CDR1 and CDR2 are LNHDA and SQIVND (reference sequence). The V and J ends lost 3 bases and 4 bases, in that order; junction bases with no gene match: 8. The CDR3 totals 16 residues.

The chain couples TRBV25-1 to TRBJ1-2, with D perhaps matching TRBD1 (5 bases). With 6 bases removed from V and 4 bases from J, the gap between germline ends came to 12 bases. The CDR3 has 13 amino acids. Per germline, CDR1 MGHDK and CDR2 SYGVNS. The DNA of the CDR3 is TGTGCCAGCAGCGAGGGACGGCGCTATGGCTACACCTTC. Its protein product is CASSEGRRYGYTF.

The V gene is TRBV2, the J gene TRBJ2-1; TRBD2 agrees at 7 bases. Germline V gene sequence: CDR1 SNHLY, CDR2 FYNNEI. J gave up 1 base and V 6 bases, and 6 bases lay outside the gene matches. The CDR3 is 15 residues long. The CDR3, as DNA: TGTGCCAGCAGACCGCTAGCGGCTTCCTACAATGAGCAGTTCTTC. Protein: CASRPLAASYNEQFF.

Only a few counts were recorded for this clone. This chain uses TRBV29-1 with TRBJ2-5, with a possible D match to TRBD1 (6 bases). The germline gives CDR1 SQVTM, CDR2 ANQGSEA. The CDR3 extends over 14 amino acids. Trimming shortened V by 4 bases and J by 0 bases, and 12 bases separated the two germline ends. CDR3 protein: CSVGGTGYQETQYF. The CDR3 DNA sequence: TGCAGCGTTGGGGGTACAGGGTACCAAGAGACCCAGTACTTC.

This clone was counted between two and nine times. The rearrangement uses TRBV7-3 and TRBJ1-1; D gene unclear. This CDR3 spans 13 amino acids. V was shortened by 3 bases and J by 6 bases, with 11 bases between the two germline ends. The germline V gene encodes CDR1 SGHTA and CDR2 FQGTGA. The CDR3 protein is CASSFLGIAEAFF. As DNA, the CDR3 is TGTGCCAGCAGCTTTCTAGGGATCGCTGAAGCTTTCTTT.

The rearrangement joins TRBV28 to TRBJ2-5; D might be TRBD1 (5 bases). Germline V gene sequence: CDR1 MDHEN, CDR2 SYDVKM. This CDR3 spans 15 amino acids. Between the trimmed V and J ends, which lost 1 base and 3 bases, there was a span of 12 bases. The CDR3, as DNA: TGTGCCAGCAGTTTATCGCAGGGAACGGAAGAGACCCAGTACTTC. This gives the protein CASSLSQGTEETQYF.

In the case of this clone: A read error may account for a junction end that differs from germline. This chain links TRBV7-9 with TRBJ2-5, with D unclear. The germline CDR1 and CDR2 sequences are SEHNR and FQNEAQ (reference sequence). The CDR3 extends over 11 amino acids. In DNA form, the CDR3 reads TGTGCCAGCAGCCCGGGTACTTATCCGGACTTC. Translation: CASSPGTYPDF.

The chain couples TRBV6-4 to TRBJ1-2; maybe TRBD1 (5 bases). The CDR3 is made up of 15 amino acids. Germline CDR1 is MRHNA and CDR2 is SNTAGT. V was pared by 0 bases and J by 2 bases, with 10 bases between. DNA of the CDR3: TGTGCCAGCAGTGACTCAAGGGGACCCAACTATGGCTACACCTTC. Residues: CASSDSRGPNYGYTF.

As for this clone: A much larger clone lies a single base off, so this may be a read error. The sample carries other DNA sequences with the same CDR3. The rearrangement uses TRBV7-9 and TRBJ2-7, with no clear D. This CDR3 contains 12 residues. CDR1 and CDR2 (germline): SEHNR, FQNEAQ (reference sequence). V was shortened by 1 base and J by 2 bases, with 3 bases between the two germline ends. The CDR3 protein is CASSLGTYEQYF. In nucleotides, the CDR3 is TGTGCCAGCAGCTTAGGCACCTACGAGCAGTACTTC.

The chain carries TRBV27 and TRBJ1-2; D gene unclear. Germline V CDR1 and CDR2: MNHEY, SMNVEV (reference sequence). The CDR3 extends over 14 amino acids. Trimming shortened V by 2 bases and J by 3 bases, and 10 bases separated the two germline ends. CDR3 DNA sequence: TGTGCCAGCAGTTTAAAACCCTTACACTATGGCTACACCTTC. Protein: CASSLKPLHYGYTF.

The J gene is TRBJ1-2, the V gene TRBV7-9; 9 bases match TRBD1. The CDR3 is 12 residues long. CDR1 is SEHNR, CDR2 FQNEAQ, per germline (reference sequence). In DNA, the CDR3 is TGTGCTCTTTGGGACAGGGAACCCGGCTACACCTTC. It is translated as CALWDREPGYTF.

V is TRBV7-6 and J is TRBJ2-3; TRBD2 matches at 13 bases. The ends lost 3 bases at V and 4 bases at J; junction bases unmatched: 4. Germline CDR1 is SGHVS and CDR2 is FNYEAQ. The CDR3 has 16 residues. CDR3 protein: CASSFTSGGAPDTQYF. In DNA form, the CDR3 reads TGTGCCAGCAGCTTCACTAGCGGGGGGGCCCCAGATACGCAGTATTTT. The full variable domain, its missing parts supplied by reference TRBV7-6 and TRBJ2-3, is GAGVSQSPRYKVTKRGQDVALRCDPISGHVSLYWYRQALGQGPEFLTYFNYEAQQDKSGLPNDRFSAERPEGSISTLTIQRTEQRDSAMYRCASSFTSGGAPDTQYFGPGTRLTVL.

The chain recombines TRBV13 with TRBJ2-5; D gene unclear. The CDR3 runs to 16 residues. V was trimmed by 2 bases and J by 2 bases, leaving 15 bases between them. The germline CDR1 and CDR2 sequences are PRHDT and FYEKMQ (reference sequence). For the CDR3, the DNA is TGTGCCAGCAGCTTACAACTCAGTTCCCTACAAGAGACCCAGTACTTC. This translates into CASSLQLSSLQETQYF. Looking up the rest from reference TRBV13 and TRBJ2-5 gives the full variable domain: AAGVIQSPRHLIKEKRETATLKCYPIPRHDTVYWYQQGPGQDPQFLISFYEKMQSDKGSIPDRFSAQQFSDYHSELNMSSLELGDSALYFCASSLQLSSLQETQYFGPGTRLLVL.

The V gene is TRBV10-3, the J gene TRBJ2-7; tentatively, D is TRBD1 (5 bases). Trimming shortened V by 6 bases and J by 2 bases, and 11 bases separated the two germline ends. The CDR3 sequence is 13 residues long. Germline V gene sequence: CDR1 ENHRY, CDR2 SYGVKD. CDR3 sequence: CAISQGSAYEQYV. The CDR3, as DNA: TGTGCCATCAGCCAGGGTTCGGCCTACGAGCAGTACGTC.

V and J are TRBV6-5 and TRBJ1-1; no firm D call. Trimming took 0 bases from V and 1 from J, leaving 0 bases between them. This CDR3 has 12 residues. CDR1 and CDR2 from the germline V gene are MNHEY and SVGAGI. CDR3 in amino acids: CASSYSNTEAFF. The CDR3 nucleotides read TGTGCCAGCAGTTACTCGAACACTGAAGCTTTCTTT.

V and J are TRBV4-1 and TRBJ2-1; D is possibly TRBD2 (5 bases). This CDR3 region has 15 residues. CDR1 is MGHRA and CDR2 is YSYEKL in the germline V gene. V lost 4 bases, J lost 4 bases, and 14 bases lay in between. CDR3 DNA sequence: TGCGCCAGCAGCCCCGCGGAGGAGGCTTACAATGAGCAGTTCTTC. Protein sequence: CASSPAEEAYNEQFF.

The CDR3 is CAIPLAGESGANVLTF. In nucleotides, the CDR3 is TGTGCCATCCCTCTAGCGGGGGAGTCTGGGGCCAACGTCCTGACTTTC. This sequence joins TRBV10-3 and TRBJ2-6; 10 nucleotides line up with TRBD2. The CDR3 covers 16 residues. In germline, CDR1 is ENHRY, CDR2 SYGVKD. With 8 bases clipped from V and 1 base from J, the junction kept 5 bases outside the gene matches.

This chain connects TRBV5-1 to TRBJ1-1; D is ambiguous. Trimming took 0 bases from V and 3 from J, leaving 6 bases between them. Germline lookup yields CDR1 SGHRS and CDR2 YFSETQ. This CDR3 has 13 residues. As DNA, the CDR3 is TGCGCCAGCAGCTTGGATCGGTACACTGAAGCTTTCTTT. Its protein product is CASSLDRYTEAFF.

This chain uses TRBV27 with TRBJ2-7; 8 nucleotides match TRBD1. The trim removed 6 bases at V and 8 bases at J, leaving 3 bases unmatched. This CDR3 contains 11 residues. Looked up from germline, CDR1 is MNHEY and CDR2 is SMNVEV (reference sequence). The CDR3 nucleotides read TGTGCCAGCAGGACAGGGGCAAAGCAGTACTTC. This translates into CASRTGAKQYF.

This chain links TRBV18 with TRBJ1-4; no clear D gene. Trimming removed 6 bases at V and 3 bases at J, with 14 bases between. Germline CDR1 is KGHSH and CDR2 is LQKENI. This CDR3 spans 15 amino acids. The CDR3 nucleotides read TGTGCCAGCTCTCTCCGGAGTTCTCCTAATGAAAAACTGTTTTTT. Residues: CASSLRSSPNEKLFF.

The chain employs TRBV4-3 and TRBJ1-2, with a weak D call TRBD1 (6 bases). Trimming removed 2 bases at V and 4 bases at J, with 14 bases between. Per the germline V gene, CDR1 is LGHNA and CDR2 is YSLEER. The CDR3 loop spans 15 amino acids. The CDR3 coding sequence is TGCGCCAGCAGCCAATGGCTAGGGGGAGGCTATGGCTACACCTTC. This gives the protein CASSQWLGGGYGYTF.

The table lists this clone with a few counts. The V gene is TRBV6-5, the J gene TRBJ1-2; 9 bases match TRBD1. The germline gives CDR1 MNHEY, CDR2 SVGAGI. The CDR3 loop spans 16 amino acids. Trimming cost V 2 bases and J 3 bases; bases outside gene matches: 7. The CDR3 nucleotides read TGTGCCAGCAGTTACCAGACCGGGACAGGGCACTATGGCTACACCTTC. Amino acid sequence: CASSYQTGTGHYGYTF.

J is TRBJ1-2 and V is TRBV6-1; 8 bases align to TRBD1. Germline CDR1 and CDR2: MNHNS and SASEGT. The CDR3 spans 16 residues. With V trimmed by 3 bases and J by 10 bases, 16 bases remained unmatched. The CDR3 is CASSDPLRSGQVPYTF. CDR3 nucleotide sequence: TGTGCCAGCAGTGATCCCCTCCGATCGGGACAGGTACCCTACACCTTC.

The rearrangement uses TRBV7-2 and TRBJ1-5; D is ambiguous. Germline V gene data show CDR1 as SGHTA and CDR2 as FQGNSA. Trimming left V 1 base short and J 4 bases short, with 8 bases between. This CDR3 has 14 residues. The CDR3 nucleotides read TGTGCCAGCAGCTTAGGGGCAGTAAATCAGCCCCAGCATTTT. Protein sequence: CASSLGAVNQPQHF.

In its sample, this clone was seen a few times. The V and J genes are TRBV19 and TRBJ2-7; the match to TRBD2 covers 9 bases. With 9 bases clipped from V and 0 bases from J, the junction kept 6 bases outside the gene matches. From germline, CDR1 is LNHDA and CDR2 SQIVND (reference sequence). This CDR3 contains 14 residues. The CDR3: CASKRGDSSYEQYF. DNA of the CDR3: TGTGCCAGCAAGCGGGGGGACAGCTCCTACGAGCAGTACTTC.

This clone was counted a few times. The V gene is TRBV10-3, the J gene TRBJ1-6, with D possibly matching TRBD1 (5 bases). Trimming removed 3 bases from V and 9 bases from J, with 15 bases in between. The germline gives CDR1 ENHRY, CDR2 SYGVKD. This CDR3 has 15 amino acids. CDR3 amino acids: CAISDQGQGGSPLHF. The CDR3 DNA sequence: TGTGCCATCAGTGATCAAGGGCAGGGAGGTTCACCCCTCCACTTT.